These T cell receptor beta chains were read from a single sample in a study of shared T cell receptors in the human thymus. The table came from immunoSEQ multiplex PCR; TCRdb's copy has only in-frame clones and leaves some out. This repertoire shows approximately 730,000 clones, 70% to 90% found once; its top ten account for about 0.0098%. This sample also belongs to another study, concerning human thymus T cells.

The sample taken for sequencing was thymocytes. These receptor sequences come from a girl under three years old with a congenital heart defect. CDR3s include the opening cysteine and the closing phenylalanine or tryptophan. A D gene is named only where the DNA matches it firmly. Some rows mark clone size as missing; the rest say once, few, many or name a class of expanded clone.

D	V	J	size	CDR3	DNA
-	TRBV4-3	TRBJ2-4	-	CASSRGLKSNIQYF	TGCGCCAGCAGTCGAGGACTAAAAAGCAACATTCAGTACTTC
TRBD1	TRBV4-3	TRBJ1-2	-	CASSQRPGQGRRTPNYGYTF	TGCGCCAGCAGCCAGCGCCCGGGACAGGGACGGCGAACTCCCAACTATGGCTACACCTTC
TRBD1	TRBV28	TRBJ1-5	-	CASRPGQGPLNQPQHF	TGTGCCAGCAGACCGGGACAGGGCCCCCTAAATCAGCCCCAGCATTTT
TRBD1	TRBV9	TRBJ1-2	-	CASRAPRDRAIPNYGYTF	TGTGCCAGCAGGGCGCCTCGGGACAGGGCGATTCCTAACTATGGCTACACCTTC
-	TRBV6-5	TRBJ1-2	-	CASRPPQGRGYTF	TGTGCCAGCAGGCCCCCACAGGGTCGGGGCTACACCTTC
-	TRBV5-1	TRBJ2-6	-	CASSWGRFRGGANVLTF	TGCGCCAGCAGTTGGGGACGGTTCAGGGGTGGGGCCAACGTCCTGACTTTC
TRBD2	TRBV7-9	TRBJ2-1	-	CASSLKQRGSYNEQFF	TGTGCCAGCAGCTTAAAGCAGCGGGGCTCCTACAATGAGCAGTTCTTC
TRBD1	TRBV28	TRBJ1-2	-	CATLTGDLGYTF	TGTGCCACCCTTACAGGGGATCTTGGCTACACCTTC
-	TRBV27	TRBJ1-2	once	CASSPPTGYGYTF	TGTGCCAGCAGTCCCCCAACAGGCTATGGCTACACCTTC
-	TRBV4-1	TRBJ1-1	once	CASSQSMAGWHTEAFF	TGCGCCAGCAGCCAAAGTATGGCAGGGTGGCACACTGAAGCTTTCTTT
-	TRBV29-1	TRBJ1-1	once	CSVGTRYHEAFF	TGCAGCGTCGGGACACGCTACCATGAAGCTTTCTTT
-	TRBV28	TRBJ1-4	-	CASSLLGGENEKLFF	TGTGCCAGCAGTTTACTCGGGGGAGAAAATGAAAAACTGTTTTTT
TRBD1	TRBV5-5	TRBJ1-5	-	CASSSHRDSNQPQHF	TGTGCCAGCAGCTCCCACCGGGACAGTAATCAGCCCCAGCATTTT
-	TRBV4-1	TRBJ1-2	-	CASSQERDTGGRMNGYTF	TGCGCCAGCAGCCAAGAAAGGGACACGGGGGGGAGGATGAATGGCTACACCTTC
TRBD1	TRBV6-1	TRBJ1-2	-	CASTPGGQGASGYTF	TGTGCCAGCACCCCTGGGGGACAGGGGGCGAGCGGCTACACCTTC
TRBD1	TRBV2	TRBJ1-2	-	CASSARDRGRVNYGYTF	TGTGCCAGCAGCGCTCGGGACAGGGGGAGAGTCAACTATGGCTACACCTTC
-	TRBV28	TRBJ1-6	-	CASSFPDGGGNSPLHF	TGTGCCAGCAGTTTCCCCGATGGGGGGGGGAATTCACCCCTCCACTTT
TRBD2	TRBV6-5	TRBJ2-3	-	CASSVSSGGPDTQYF	TGTGCCAGCAGTGTGTCTAGCGGGGGGCCAGATACGCAGTATTTT
TRBD2	TRBV5-1	TRBJ2-5	-	CASSRRRSGSQETQYF	TGCGCCAGCAGCCGGAGACGCAGCGGGAGTCAAGAGACCCAGTACTTC
-	TRBV27	TRBJ1-5	-	CASSQGPGLPQHF	TGTGCCAGCAGTCAGGGGCCGGGGTTGCCCCAGCATTTT
TRBD1	TRBV6-5	TRBJ2-3	-	CASSTNDREITQYF	TGTGCCAGCAGTACGAATGACAGGGAGATTACGCAGTATTTT
-	TRBV4-2	TRBJ2-2	-	CASSQEGVLGTLNTGELFF	TGTGCCAGCAGCCAAGAAGGGGTCCTCGGGACACTGAACACCGGGGAGCTGTTTTTT
-	TRBV7-6	TRBJ1-2	-	CASSSGTNGYTF	TGTGCCAGCAGTTCCGGGACAAATGGCTACACCTTC
-	TRBV4-1	TRBJ1-3	-	CASSPSALNVPRVYSGNTIYF	TGCGCCAGCAGCCCCTCCGCCTTAAACGTGCCCAGGGTCTACTCTGGAAACACCATATATTTT
TRBD1	TRBV7-6	TRBJ1-6	once	CASSPDRGQSPLHF	TGTGCCAGCAGTCCGGACAGGGGGCAGTCACCCCTCCACTTT
TRBD1	TRBV7-9	TRBJ2-6	-	CASSNTGTGISSGANVLTF	TGTGCCAGCAGCAACACAGGGACAGGGATAAGCTCTGGGGCCAACGTCCTGACTTTC
TRBD1	TRBV11-2	TRBJ2-7	-	CASSLGGRTGESYEQYF	TGTGCCAGCAGCTTAGGGGGAAGGACAGGGGAGAGCTACGAGCAGTACTTC
-	TRBV5-5	TRBJ1-5	-	CASSLQGINSNQPQHF	TGTGCCAGCAGCTTGCAGGGGATCAATAGCAATCAGCCCCAGCATTTT
-	TRBV2	TRBJ1-1	once	CASSVTVGDMSTEAFF	TGTGCCAGCAGTGTTACAGTGGGGGACATGAGCACTGAAGCTTTCTTT
TRBD1	TRBV5-1	TRBJ2-7	once	CASSGQVLYEQYF	TGCGCCAGCAGCGGACAGGTCCTCTACGAGCAGTACTTC
TRBD2	TRBV5-1	TRBJ2-1	-	CASSTKRGGPYNEQFF	TGCGCCAGCAGCACTAAGCGGGGGGGCCCCTACAATGAGCAGTTCTTC
-	TRBV6-1	TRBJ2-2	-	CASSEIQGPTNTGELFF	TGTGCCAGCAGTGAAATCCAGGGGCCCACGAACACCGGGGAGCTGTTTTTT
TRBD1	TRBV14	TRBJ2-5	-	CASSSPSGQGIQETQYF	TGTGCCAGCAGCTCCCCCTCGGGACAGGGGATCCAAGAGACCCAGTACTTC
TRBD1	TRBV28	TRBJ2-1	-	CASSPSYRGRKGKDEQFF	TGTGCCAGCAGTCCTTCTTACAGGGGGCGCAAAGGTAAGGATGAGCAGTTCTTC
TRBD1	TRBV7-2	TRBJ1-6	-	CASSRQGKNSPLHF	TGTGCCAGCAGCCGACAGGGTAAAAATTCACCCCTCCACTTT
-	TRBV27	TRBJ2-4	once	CASSSFRGGGNIQYF	TGTGCCAGCAGTTCTTTCCGCGGGGGCGGAAACATTCAGTACTTC
-	TRBV19	TRBJ2-7	few	CASSIERGKPYEQYF	TGTGCCAGTAGTATCGAAAGGGGAAAGCCCTACGAGCAGTACTTC
-	TRBV5-1	TRBJ2-3	-	CASSLAVHTDTQYF	TGCGCCAGCAGCTTGGCGGTCCACACAGATACGCAGTATTTT